This T cell receptor (beta chain) stems from a study of shared clonotypes between healthy human individuals. Study-level background: Donors had three CD4 naive, three CD4 memory, two CD8 naive and one CD8 memory plate apiece.

Germline values: CDR1 MNHEY, CDR2 SVGAGI. V was clipped by 2 bases and J by 2 bases, with 10 bases between them. CDR3 length equals 15 residues. Study results and caveats: Naive subsets generally exceeded memory subsets in estimated richness. Roughly 5.3% of naive CD4 clonotypes were common to four donors.

At the deep level, the assay was run. Profiling relied on immunoSEQ multiplex PCR, and the TCRdb table lists in-frame clones only, not all of them. The profile shows some 2.4 million clones, roughly 93% of them singletons. Notes on this clone: The antigen is unknown.

This chain connects TRBV6-5 to TRBJ1-5; D might be TRBD1 (5 bases). Sequenced material: naive CD4+ T cells from PBMCs. Indicated subset: CD45RA+ positively selected. The clonotype was recovered from a man between 18 and 29 years old in good health. Some clones in this sample may be carry-over from other donors' samples. CDR3 residues: CASSYAGPGNQPQHF. The CDR3 DNA sequence: TGTGCCAGCAGTTACGCAGGGCCGGGCAATCAGCCCCAGCATTTT.